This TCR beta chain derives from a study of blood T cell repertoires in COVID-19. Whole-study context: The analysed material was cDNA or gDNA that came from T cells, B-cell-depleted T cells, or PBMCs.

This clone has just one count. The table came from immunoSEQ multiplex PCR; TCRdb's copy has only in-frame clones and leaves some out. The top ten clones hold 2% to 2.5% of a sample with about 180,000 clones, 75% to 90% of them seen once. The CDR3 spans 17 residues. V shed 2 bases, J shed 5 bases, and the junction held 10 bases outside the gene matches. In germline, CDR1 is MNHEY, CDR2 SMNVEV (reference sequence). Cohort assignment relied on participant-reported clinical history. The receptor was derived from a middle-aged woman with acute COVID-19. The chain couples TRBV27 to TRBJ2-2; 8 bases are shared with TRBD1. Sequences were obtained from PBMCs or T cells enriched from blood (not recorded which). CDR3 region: CASSLRGRGLVTGELFF. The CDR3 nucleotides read TGTGCCAGCAGTTTACGGGGCAGGGGGCTGGTTACCGGGGAGCTGTTTTTT.